One sample yielded the 2 T cell receptor beta chains listed below, sequenced in a study of T cell changes during pregnancy in multiple sclerosis (dated by TCRdb to between 2019 and 2020). Library preparation employed the immunoSEQ multiplex PCR assay. Here the immuneACCESS table is served through TCRdb, limited to in-frame sequences with V and J called. Missing clones are a known gap in these copies; in checked studies unresolved V genes cover under half, and the rest lacks a known reason. The sample contains about 40,000 clones, nearly 90% of them found a single time. Approximately 0.51% of the sample is in the top ten clones. The sample here was CD4+ T cells from peripheral blood mononuclear cells, taken in the first trimester of pregnancy. These receptors came from a female donor with multiple sclerosis, enrolled in a pregnancy study.

This rearrangement joins TRBV9 to TRBJ1-3; D is uncertain. The CDR3 loop spans 15 amino acids. Trimming shortened V by 0 bases and J by 1 base, and 8 bases separated the two germline ends. The germline CDR1 and CDR2 sequences are SGDLS and YYNGEE. The CDR3 nucleotides read TGTGCCAGCAGCGTAGGCGAAGAGTCTGGAAACACCATATATTTT. Residues: CASSVGEESGNTIYF.

The chain joins TRBV19 to TRBJ2-3; 14 bases map to TRBD2. With 1 base clipped from V and 7 bases from J, the junction kept 7 bases outside the gene matches. This CDR3 has 17 amino acids. The germline CDR1 and CDR2 sequences are LNHDA and SQIVND (reference sequence). The CDR3 reads CASSIGEGTSGSHTQYF. The CDR3 DNA reads TGTGCCAGTAGTATAGGCGAGGGGACTAGCGGGAGCCATACGCAGTATTTT. Full variable domain (rest looked up from reference TRBV19 and TRBJ2-3): DGGITQSPKYLFRKEGQNVTLSCEQNLNHDAMYWYRQDPGQGLRLIYYSQIVNDFQKGDIAEGYSVSREKKESFPLTVTSAQKNPTAFYLCASSIGEGTSGSHTQYFGPGTRLTVL.